These T cell receptor beta chains were read from a single sample in a study of T-cell reconstitution after alpha-beta-depleted transplantation in children. One entry per CDR3 protein, called by TCRdb with MiXCR from the PCR reads. This table has about 540,000 distinct CDR3 sequences, about a quarter appearing once. The material sequenced was PBMCs, taken before TCRalphabeta/CD19-depleted stem cell transplant. The origin of the receptors is a boy less than two years old with Wiskott-Aldrich syndrome, due to receive a stem cell transplant. Each CDR3 is given with its conserved first and last residue. D genes are given only for firm matches. The size of a clone is reported for some rows only, either as once, few or many, or as a class for expanded clones.

TRBV20-1	few	TRBJ1-1	16	-	TGCAGTGCTAGACGTACAGTCATCTTCATGAACACTGAAGCTTTCTTT	CSARRTVIFMNTEAFF
TRBV29-1	-	TRBJ2-1	11	-	TGCAGCGCCGGGAGCGGGAATGAGCAGTTCTTC	CSAGSGNEQFF
TRBV6-1	-	TRBJ1-1	14	-	TGTGCCAGTACCACGGCCACCGCCGGCACTGAAGCTTTCTTT	CASTTATAGTEAFF
TRBV12-3/TRBV12-4	few	TRBJ2-3	11	TRBD1	TGTGCCAGCAGTCCACAGGGGACGCAGTATTTT	CASSPQGTQYF
TRBV29-1	few	TRBJ2-7	15	TRBD2	TGCAGCGTAGAAGGAAAGCGGGAGGGCCTTTACGAGCAGTACTTC	CSVEGKREGLYEQYF
TRBV11-1	once	TRBJ2-2	17	-	TGTGCCAGCAGCCCCGGTGGGACGACTGGAAACACCGGGGAGCTGTTTTTT	CASSPGGTTGNTGELFF
TRBV29-1	few	TRBJ2-3	13	-	TGCAGCGTTGGCACGAGGGGAACAGATACGCAGTATTTT	CSVGTRGTDTQYF
TRBV5-1	-	TRBJ2-2	16	TRBD2	TGCGCCAGCAGCTACATCCTAGCGGGGAACACCGGGGAGCTGTTTTTT	CASSYILAGNTGELFF
TRBV20-1	few	TRBJ2-5	16	TRBD2	TGCAGTGCTAGAGTACGGGCTAGCGGGGCCCAAGAGACCCAGTACTTC	CSARVRASGAQETQYF
TRBV20-1	few	TRBJ2-7	11	-	TGCAGTGCTAGGCCGTTTAACGAGCAGTACTTC	CSARPFNEQYF
TRBV29-1	-	TRBJ2-1	15	TRBD2	TGCAGCGTTGAAGTGGGTAGCGGGTCTTTGTATGAGCAGTTCTTC	CSVEVGSGSLYEQFF
TRBV5-1	few	TRBJ2-7	17	TRBD2	TGCGCCAGCAGCTCGCTCCCTAGCGGGAGTATCCCTTACGAGCAGTACTTC	CASSSLPSGSIPYEQYF
TRBV2	-	TRBJ2-7	12	-	TGTGCCAGCAGGAGGGACGGCTACGAGCAGTACTTC	CASRRDGYEQYF
TRBV29-1	-	TRBJ1-2	15	-	TGCAGCGTTGAAGATCTAACAGGGCCTAACTATGGCTACACCTTC	CSVEDLTGPNYGYTF
TRBV18	-	TRBJ2-5	14	-	TGTGCCAGCGCCCTATATACAGGGGAGGTGACCCAGTACTTC	CASALYTGEVTQYF
TRBV9	-	TRBJ2-7	15	-	TGTGCCAGCAGCGTAGGCTCAGGGGAAAGTGACGAGCAGTACTTC	CASSVGSGESDEQYF
TRBV12-3/TRBV12-4	-	TRBJ1-5	13	-	TGTGCCAGCAGTCCAGGGGCCAATCAGCCCCAGCATTTT	CASSPGANQPQHF
TRBV12-3/TRBV12-4	few	TRBJ2-2	18	TRBD2	TGTGCCAGCAGTAACAGGAGACTAGCGGGACCGAACACCGGGGAGCTGTTTTTT	CASSNRRLAGPNTGELFF
TRBV7-2	-	TRBJ2-1	16	TRBD2	TGTGCCAGCAGCAGACTAGCGGGTCAATCCTACAATGAGCAGTTCTTC	CASSRLAGQSYNEQFF
TRBV15	-	TRBJ2-7	16	TRBD1	TGTGCCACCAGCAGAGTAAGGGCACAGGGGGCCTACGAGCAGTACTTC	CATSRVRAQGAYEQYF
TRBV12-3/TRBV12-4	-	TRBJ2-1	17	-	TGTGCCAGCACTCCCGGAGGTAGGCGACGGGGTTACAATGAGCAGTTCTTC	CASTPGGRRRGYNEQFF
TRBV7-3	-	TRBJ2-2	14	-	TGTGCCAGCAGCTTTGACTTCTGGGGCGGGGAGCTGTTTTTT	CASSFDFWGGELFF
TRBV5-1	few	TRBJ2-7	17	TRBD1	TGCGCCAGCAGCTTCGGGTTGGGCCCGGGACAGGGAGGCGAGCAGTACTTC	CASSFGLGPGQGGEQYF
TRBV12-3/TRBV12-4	-	TRBJ2-1	16	-	TGTGCCAGCAGTTTAGGAGGTGTCCCAGGGACCAATGAGCAGTTCTTC	CASSLGGVPGTNEQFF
TRBV5-1	few	TRBJ2-7	16	-	TGCGCCAGCAGCTCGCAGGGGGGGATCTCTAACTACGAGCAGTACTTC	CASSSQGGISNYEQYF
TRBV5-1	few	TRBJ1-1	12	-	TGCGCCAGCAGCTCCCCCCGAGGGAAAGCTTTCTTT	CASSSPRGKAFF
TRBV11-2	few	TRBJ2-1	18	-	TGTGCCAGCAGCTTAAAGGCTAGTCTGGGGGCCTTACACAATGAGCAGTTCTTC	CASSLKASLGALHNEQFF
TRBV5-6	-	TRBJ1-5	14	-	TGTGCCAGCAGCTTGTACGGGCCTAATCAGCCCCAGCATTTT	CASSLYGPNQPQHF
TRBV24-1	-	TRBJ1-1	16	-	TGTGCCACCAGTGATACAGGGTCAGGTTGGGGTACTGAAGCTTTCTTT	CATSDTGSGWGTEAFF
TRBV5-1	-	TRBJ1-6	14	-	TGCGCCAGCAGCTTGAATACGAGGGTGGGGCCCCTCCACTTT	CASSLNTRVGPLHF
TRBV10-3	-	TRBJ1-1	14	TRBD1	TGTGCCATCAGGGGGACAGGGATGAACACTGAAGCTTTCTTT	CAIRGTGMNTEAFF
TRBV12-3/TRBV12-4	-	TRBJ1-2	13	-	TGTGCCAGCAGTTTAGACAGGGCGGATGGCTACACCTTC	CASSLDRADGYTF
TRBV5-1	few	TRBJ2-1	17	TRBD2	TGCGCCAGCCGGGGAGCTAGCGGGAGTGAAACCTACAATGAGCAGTTCTTC	CASRGASGSETYNEQFF
TRBV20-1	few	TRBJ1-1	14	-	TGCAGTGCTAGAGATCCGACAGTTAACACTGAAGCTTTCTTT	CSARDPTVNTEAFF
TRBV28	-	TRBJ2-1	11	-	TGTGCCAGCAGCAGAAGGGGTGAGCAGTTCTTC	CASSRRGEQFF
TRBV28	-	TRBJ1-4	14	-	TGTGCCAGCAGTTCGTTGGTGGACGGTGAAAAACTGTTTTTT	CASSSLVDGEKLFF
TRBV7-9	few	TRBJ2-1	16	TRBD2	TGTGCCAGCAGTTTTCCGGGACTAGCGGGAGGAAATGAGCAGTTCTTC	CASSFPGLAGGNEQFF
TRBV5-1	-	TRBJ2-7	19	TRBD2	TGCGCCAGCAGCCCCGAAAAGACTAGCGGGACTGGGAGCTCCTACGAGCAGTACTTC	CASSPEKTSGTGSSYEQYF
TRBV20-1	-	TRBJ2-1	17	-	TGCAGTGCTAGAGACCTCCGGGCCCCTGGCCCCTACAATGAGCAGTTCTTC	CSARDLRAPGPYNEQFF